Each of the 16 T cell receptor beta chains below was sequenced from the same sample in a study of T-cell reconstitution after alpha-beta-depleted transplantation in children. As it was prepared, the TCRbeta library received unique molecular identifiers. TCRdb reanalysed the PCR reads using MiXCR and keeps one entry per CDR3 protein. Of hundreds of thousands of distinct CDR3 sequences in the sample, roughly 23% were seen once. Sequenced material: PBMCs, taken before TCRalphabeta/CD19-depleted stem cell transplant. These receptor sequences come from a girl aged 2 to 9 with Fanconi anemia, due to receive a stem cell transplant.

This clonotype was observed at least ten times. This chain joins TRBV12-3 or TRBV12-4 and TRBJ1-2; TRBD1 might be the D (6 bases). The CDR3 runs 14 residues. With 6 bases removed from V and 4 bases from J, the gap between germline ends came to 15 bases. The DNA of the CDR3 is TGTGCCAGCAGCGACCAGGGGTTAGGCTATGGCTACACCTTC. This translates into CASSDQGLGYGYTF.

This clonotype was counted ten times or more. The rearrangement uses TRBV12-3 or TRBV12-4 and TRBJ1-1, with 9 bases that match TRBD1. The CDR3 spans 17 residues. With 3 bases clipped from V and 3 bases from J, the junction kept 11 bases outside the gene matches. The CDR3 sequence: CASSFPRGTGRDTEAFF. The CDR3 DNA reads as TGTGCCAGCAGTTTCCCTCGGGGGACAGGGCGGGACACTGAAGCTTTCTTT.

This clonotype was counted between two and nine times. The chain recombines TRBV20-1 with TRBJ2-5; 9 bases are shared with TRBD2. The CDR3 sequence is 14 residues long. J lost 6 bases, V lost 8 bases, and 13 bases had no gene match. Germline V gene lookup returns CDR1 DFQATT and CDR2 SNEGSKA (reference sequence). In DNA form, the CDR3 reads TGCAGTACAGGCGGGGGGGCCAACAGCAAGACCCAGTACTTC. Its protein is CSTGGGANSKTQYF.

The chain uses TRBV5-6 and TRBJ2-5, with D possibly matching TRBD2 (5 bases). The V end was cut by 2 bases, the J end by 3 bases, with 8 bases between. There are 13 residues in the CDR3. Germline-derived CDR1 and CDR2 are SGHDT and YYEEEE. In DNA form, the CDR3 reads TGTGCCAGCAGCTTCCCGGGGAAAGAGACCCAGTACTTC. It codes for CASSFPGKETQYF.

CDR3 DNA sequence: TGTGCCAGCAGCCCGCATTTGGGGGCAGATACGCAGTATTTT. Translated, it gives CASSPHLGADTQYF. The genes are TRBV7-3 and TRBJ2-3; the D call may be TRBD1 or TRBD2 (5 bases each). Germline CDR1 SGHTA, CDR2 FQGTGA. V was cut by 5 bases and J by 4 bases, with 13 bases left in between. This CDR3 is 14 amino acids long.

At least ten counts were recorded for this clonotype. This chain joins TRBV20-1 and TRBJ2-1; no clear D gene. Trimming cost V 5 bases and J 4 bases, with 15 bases left between them. Germline loops: CDR1 DFQATT, CDR2 SNEGSKA (reference sequence). The CDR3 runs 14 residues. CDR3 in DNA: TGCAGTGCTCTTACGCACTTAAGGTACAATGAGCAGTTCTTC. It is translated as CSALTHLRYNEQFF.

This clonotype came up many times. The V call is TRBV15, the J call TRBJ1-5, with D hard to call. Trimming stripped 1 base from V and 5 bases from J, with 12 bases between. The CDR3 length is 15 residues. Germline lookup yields CDR1 LNHNV and CDR2 YYDKDF (reference sequence). The CDR3 here is CATSRGTSFDQPQHF. In DNA, the CDR3 is TGTGCCACCAGCAGAGGCACTTCTTTCGATCAGCCCCAGCATTTT.

The rearrangement links TRBV7-8 to TRBJ1-1; D remains unclear. The CDR3 has 12 residues. Between the trimmed V and J ends, which lost 1 base and 11 bases, there was a span of 11 bases. The V gene's germline CDR1 is SGHVS and CDR2 FQNEAQ. This chain's CDR3 is CASSLGREEAFF. The CDR3 coding sequence is TGTGCCAGCAGCTTAGGTCGGGAAGAGGCTTTCTTT.

The genes are TRBV12-3 or TRBV12-4 and TRBJ2-7; the match to TRBD2 covers 10 bases. V shed 5 bases, J shed 3 bases, and the junction held 10 bases outside the gene matches. The CDR3 sequence is 16 residues long. The CDR3 here is CASSLTSGPTLYEQYF. CDR3 DNA sequence: TGTGCCAGCAGTCTGACTAGCGGGCCGACCCTCTACGAGCAGTACTTC.

This clonotype has a handful of counts. The CDR3 sequence is CASSLQGGVGEKLFF. CDR3 nucleotide sequence: TGTGCCAGCAGTTTACAAGGGGGGGTCGGTGAAAAACTGTTTTTT. The chain carries TRBV28 and TRBJ1-4, with D maybe TRBD1 (6 bases). V was shortened by 2 bases and J by 7 bases, with 14 bases between the two germline ends. Per the germline V gene, CDR1 is MDHEN and CDR2 is SYDVKM. The CDR3 is made up of 15 amino acids.

This clonotype has a handful of counts. The chain joins TRBV12-3 or TRBV12-4 to TRBJ2-7; 8 bases agree with TRBD1. The V segment lost 1 base and the J segment 2 bases; nucleotides outside the gene matches: 7. This CDR3 is built from 16 residues. CDR3 in DNA: TGTGCCAGCAGTTTAGTTGGACAGGGCTCCCCCTACGAGCAGTACTTC. This gives the protein CASSLVGQGSPYEQYF.

This clonotype was recorded at least ten times. V and J are TRBV21-1 and TRBJ2-5; no DNA check was done on the table's D call, TRBD1. TRBV21-1 is recorded as a pseudogene. The CDR3 sequence is 15 residues long. The CDR3 reads CASSRRQGAGETQYF. In nucleotides, the CDR3 is TGTGCCAGCAGCCGACGACAGGGGGCGGGAGAGACCCAGTACTTC.

The chain carries TRBV24-1 and TRBJ2-3; D is undetermined. The germline CDR1 and CDR2 sequences are KGHDR and SFDVKD. The CDR3 runs 14 residues. Trimming cost V 3 bases and J 1 base, with 7 bases left between them. The CDR3 DNA reads TGTGCCACCAGTGATGACCGCGGCACAGATACGCAGTATTTT. Amino acids: CATSDDRGTDTQYF.

This clonotype has more than one count but fewer than ten. The genes are TRBV5-1 and TRBJ2-3, with D perhaps matching TRBD1 (6 bases). CDR1 is SGHRS, CDR2 YFSETQ, per germline. The CDR3 has 15 residues. V was pared by 3 bases and J by 3 bases, with 14 bases between. CDR3 in amino acids: CASSYRDWKTDTQYF. The CDR3 DNA reads as TGCGCCAGCAGCTACAGGGATTGGAAAACAGATACGCAGTATTTT.

This clonotype showed up many times. The chain carries TRBV20-1 and TRBJ2-2; D call uncertain. With 2 bases removed from V and 0 bases from J, the gap between germline ends came to 10 bases. CDR1 and CDR2 (germline): DFQATT, SNEGSKA (reference sequence). CDR3 length: 15 residues. The DNA of the CDR3 is TGCAGTGCTAGACTCGTGGACCCGAACACCGGGGAGCTGTTTTTT. This translates into CSARLVDPNTGELFF.

In this sample, this clonotype turned up a few times. The rearrangement joins TRBV28 to TRBJ2-7; TRBD1 aligns across 7 bases. Germline V gene sequence: CDR1 MDHEN, CDR2 SYDVKM. CDR3 length: 16 amino acids. V was pared by 8 bases and J by 0 bases, with 13 bases of the junction left unmatched. The CDR3 DNA reads TGTGCCAGCCTAGCCCCGAGGACAGGCAGCTCCTACGAGCAGTACTTC. Translated: CASLAPRTGSSYEQYF.